This TCR beta chain was sequenced during a study of OX40 agonist ivuxolimab in advanced cancers. Describing the broader study: The costimulatory receptor OX40 (CD134) was targeted by ivuxolimab, a fully human IgG2 agonistic monoclonal antibody. Intravenous ivuxolimab was administered to patients every 2 weeks at six dose levels: 0.01, 0.1, 0.3, 1.5, 3 and 10 mg/kg. Of the 50 to 55 dose-escalation patients, hepatocellular carcinoma was present in about 19, melanoma in roughly 15, renal cell carcinoma in 9 and head and neck cancer in 9. The dose-escalation cohort was around 83% male with a mean age of about 58 years, ranging from 23 to 79. Prior anti-PD-1, anti-PD-L1 or anti-CTLA-4 therapy was permitted, and checkpoint inhibitors had been received by approximately 39% of dose-escalation patients. Three dose-escalation patients achieved partial responses, one with hepatocellular carcinoma and two with cutaneous melanoma. The purpose of peripheral TCRbeta sequencing was to test whether ivuxolimab changed TCR sequence diversity and led to clonal T-cell expansion. The paper reports the monotherapy dose-escalation portion (N ≈ 50 patients) of the phase I ivuxolimab trial.

Sequences MNHNS (CDR1) and SASEGT (CDR2) are obtained from the germline V gene. Including cysteine and phenylalanine, the CDR3 has 11 amino acids. The sequence is cut down to CDR3 DNA, 33 bases in frame from base 1. Between the V and J ends, shortened by 10 bases and 1 base respectively, the junction contains 7 bases. The trial excluded patients who had a history of autoimmune disease or who were on systemic immunosuppression. In every dose cohort, peripheral blood was drawn for TCR sequencing at baseline, cycle 4 day 1, and cycle 7 day 1. Samples were obtained from an open-label, multicenter, first-in-human phase I dose-escalation trial of ivuxolimab. Adults with locally advanced or metastatic head and neck squamous cell, hepatocellular, melanoma or renal cell carcinoma were enrolled in the trial. Before TCR sequencing, CD4+ T cells and CD8+ T cells from peripheral blood were sorted into separate populations.

Summary of the overall study and its limitations: At doses of 0.1 to 3.0 mg/kg, clonal expansion of both CD4+ and CD8+ T cells in blood was seen between baseline and week 6. Low levels of normalized T-cell clonal expansion were also shown by some nonresponding patients. The antigen specificity of the peripheral T cells that underwent clonal expansion was not determined. In the 0.1-3.0 mg/kg groups, partial responders were among the patients with the lowest normalized peripheral clonal expansion, particularly in CD8+ T cells. After ivuxolimab, more expanded clones were found on average in CD8+ T cells than in CD4+ T cells.

To sequence the TCRbeta CDR3 region, genomic DNA was isolated from the sorted cells. The immunoSEQ Assay was used for sequencing of TCRbeta CDR3 regions. The clones in this table, taken by TCRdb from immuneACCESS, are in-frame only. Not every clone is retained; where verified, under half of the shortfall comes from an unresolved V gene, and the cause of the rest is unknown. A total of about 53,000 clones appear in this sample, about 81% of them only once. About 13% of the sample goes to the ten largest clones. For this clone: Its antigen target is currently unknown. No much larger clone is present one base from it, and per-base qualities are unavailable.

Rearrangement joined TRBV6-1 to TRBJ2-5; TRBD1 might be the D gene, on 5 matching bases. The material was CD4+ or CD8+ T cells sorted from blood, obtained in a trial of the OX40 agonist ivuxolimab. The sequence was obtained from an adult with an advanced solid tumor such as melanoma, head and neck, liver or kidney cancer. The CDR3 corresponds to CATRAQETQYF. The DNA is TGTGCCACCAGGGCCCAAGAGACCCAGTACTTC.